These T cell receptor beta chains were read from a single sample in a study of cytomegalovirus exposure and HLA in healthy donors. Measured with immunoSEQ multiplex PCR; TCRdb has only the in-frame clones, and not every one. Of about 150,000 clones in the sample, 65% to 90% were seen once. Source material: PBMCs. The receptors were sampled from a woman between 50 and 59 years old in good health and CMV-seropositive. Each CDR3 is given with its conserved first and last residue. Each record gives: V gene, J gene, CDR3 protein.

>TRBV5-8|TRBJ2-1
CASSPTGTSGGAYNEQFF
>TRBV5-1|TRBJ2-1
CASSPLAGRYNEQFF
>TRBV7-8|TRBJ2-1
CASSLAPSGKINEQFF
>TRBV11-1|TRBJ2-2
CASSLETETGELFF
>TRBV6-5|TRBJ2-3
CASRLPWADMQYF
>TRBV6-1|TRBJ2-2
CASTGYTGELFF
>TRBV2|TRBJ1-1
CASSVLSVNTEAFF
>TRBV9|TRBJ1-5
CASSVDGNNNQPQHF
>TRBV6-6|TRBJ1-1
CASSSGTPTEAFF
>TRBV7-2|TRBJ2-2
CASSPWNSGITGELFF
>TRBV2|TRBJ2-1
CASTTWDRLDNEQFF
>TRBV25-1|TRBJ1-4
CASSGSDEKLFF
>TRBV29-1|TRBJ2-7
CSVEGQGDYEQYF
>TRBV5-1|TRBJ2-1
CASRVLQNNEQFF
>TRBV21-1|TRBJ1-3
CASSNRQGVSGNTIYF
>TRBV7-8|TRBJ1-2
CASSASRPGQGIYGYTF
>TRBV19|TRBJ1-6
CASRINRGYEPLHF
>TRBV30|TRBJ2-3
CAWRYSGRPDTQYF
>TRBV19|TRBJ1-2
CASSSVGFGGYTF
>TRBV2|TRBJ2-1
CASLNLGGREFF
>TRBV19|TRBJ1-3
CASSLRTGEGNTIYF
>TRBV11-2|TRBJ2-7
CASSFGQGYEQYF
>TRBV5-1|TRBJ2-3
CASSLVDTRVADTQYF
>TRBV6-5|TRBJ1-2
CASRPSGGRFGYTF
>TRBV18|TRBJ1-5
CASSPGQGIRPQHF
>TRBV19|TRBJ1-4
CASRAGHPTNEKLFF
>TRBV19|TRBJ1-6
CASSPSYNSPLHF
>TRBV29-1|TRBJ2-2
CSVHYGGELFF
>TRBV13|TRBJ2-1
CASSSRAGGRNEQFF
>TRBV6-1|TRBJ2-3
CASSESVKLNTQYF
>TRBV7-9|TRBJ2-1
CSSSLGQGVVDEQFF
>TRBV7-6|TRBJ2-1
CASSSSGGAYNEQFF
>TRBV7-2|TRBJ1-1
CASSLAPGVPEAFF
>TRBV6-1|TRBJ2-1
CASRPGTGVLEQFF
>TRBV19|TRBJ2-4
CASSIEGTGTGGSKNIQYF
>TRBV19|TRBJ2-3
CASATRGGTDTQYF
>TRBV7-9|TRBJ2-7
CASRGPGTEQYF
>TRBV18|TRBJ1-4
CASSPGTVDEKLFF
>TRBV19|TRBJ1-1
CASSIRQGANTEAFF
>TRBV6-5|TRBJ1-2
CASSYIRQGAGYGYTF
>TRBV5-6|TRBJ1-5
CASSLWDRANQPQHF
>TRBV6-1|TRBJ2-2
CASSLSTRLTGELFF
>TRBV2|TRBJ1-1
CASSLAGGNTEAFF
>TRBV2|TRBJ2-3
CASSVKTSGGVLTDTQYF
>TRBV19|TRBJ1-1
CASSRQVMNTEAFF
>TRBV6-1|TRBJ2-1
CASGQGGGYNEQFF
>TRBV9|TRBJ2-1
CASSVGIAGGDNEQFF
>TRBV6-5|TRBJ1-6
CASKGGSNSPLHF